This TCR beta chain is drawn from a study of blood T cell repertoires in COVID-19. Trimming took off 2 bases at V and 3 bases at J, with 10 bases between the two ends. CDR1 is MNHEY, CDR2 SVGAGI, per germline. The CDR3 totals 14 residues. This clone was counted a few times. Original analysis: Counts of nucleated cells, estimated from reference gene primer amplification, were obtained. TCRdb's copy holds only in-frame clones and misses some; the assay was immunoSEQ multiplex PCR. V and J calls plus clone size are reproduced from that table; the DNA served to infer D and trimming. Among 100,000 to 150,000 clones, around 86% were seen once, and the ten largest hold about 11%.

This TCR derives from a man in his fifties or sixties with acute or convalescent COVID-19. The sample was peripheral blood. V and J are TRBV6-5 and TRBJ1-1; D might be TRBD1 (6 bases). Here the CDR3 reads CASSYGGADTEAFF. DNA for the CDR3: TGTGCCAGCAGTTACGGGGGGGCGGACACTGAAGCTTTCTTT.